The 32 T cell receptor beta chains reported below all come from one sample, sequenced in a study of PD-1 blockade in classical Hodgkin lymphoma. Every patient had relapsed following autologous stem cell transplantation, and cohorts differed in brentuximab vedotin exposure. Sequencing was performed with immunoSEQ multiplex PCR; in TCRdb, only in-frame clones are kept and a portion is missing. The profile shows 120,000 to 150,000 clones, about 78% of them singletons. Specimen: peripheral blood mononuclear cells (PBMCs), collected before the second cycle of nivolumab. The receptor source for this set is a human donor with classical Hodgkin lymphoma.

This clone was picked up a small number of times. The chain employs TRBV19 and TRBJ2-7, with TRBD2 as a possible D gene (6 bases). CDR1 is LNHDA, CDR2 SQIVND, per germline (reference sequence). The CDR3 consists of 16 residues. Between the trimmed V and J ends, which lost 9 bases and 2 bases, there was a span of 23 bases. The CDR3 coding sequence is TGTGCCAGCAGGGACTCCATGGCGTGGGGTACCTACGAGCAGTACTTC. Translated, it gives CASRDSMAWGTYEQYF.

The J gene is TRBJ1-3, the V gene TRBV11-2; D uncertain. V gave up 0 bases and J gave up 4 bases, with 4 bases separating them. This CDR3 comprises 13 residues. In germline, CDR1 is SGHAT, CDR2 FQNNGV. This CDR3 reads CASSLDIGNTIYF. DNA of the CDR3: TGTGCCAGCAGCTTAGATATAGGAAACACCATATATTTT.

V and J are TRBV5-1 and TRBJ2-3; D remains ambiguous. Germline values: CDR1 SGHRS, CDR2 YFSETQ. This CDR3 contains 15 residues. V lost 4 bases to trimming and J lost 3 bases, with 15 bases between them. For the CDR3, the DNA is TGCGCCAGCAGCCTAGGCGGTACAGAGACAGATACGCAGTATTTT. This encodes CASSLGGTETDTQYF.

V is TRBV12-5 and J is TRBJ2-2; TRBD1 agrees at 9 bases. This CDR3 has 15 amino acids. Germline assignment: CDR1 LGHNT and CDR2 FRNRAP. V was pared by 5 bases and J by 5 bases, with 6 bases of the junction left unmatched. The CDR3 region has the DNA TGTGCTAGTGGTACCATACAGGGGGCGACCGGGGAGCTGTTTTTT. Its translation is CASGTIQGATGELFF.

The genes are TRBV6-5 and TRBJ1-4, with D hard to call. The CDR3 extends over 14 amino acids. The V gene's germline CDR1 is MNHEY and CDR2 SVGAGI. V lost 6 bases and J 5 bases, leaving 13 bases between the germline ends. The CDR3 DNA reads TGTGCCAGCAGCAAAGGAGGACGGAATGAAAAACTGTTTTTT. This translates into CASSKGGRNEKLFF.

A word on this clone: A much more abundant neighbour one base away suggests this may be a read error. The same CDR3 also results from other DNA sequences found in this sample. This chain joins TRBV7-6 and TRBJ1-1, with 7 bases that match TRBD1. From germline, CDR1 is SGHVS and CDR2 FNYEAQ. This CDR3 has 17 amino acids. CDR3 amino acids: CASSLGSGGLMNTEAFF. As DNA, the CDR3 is TGTGCCAGCAGCTTAGGCTCAGGGGGACTAATGAACACTGAAGCCTTCTTT.

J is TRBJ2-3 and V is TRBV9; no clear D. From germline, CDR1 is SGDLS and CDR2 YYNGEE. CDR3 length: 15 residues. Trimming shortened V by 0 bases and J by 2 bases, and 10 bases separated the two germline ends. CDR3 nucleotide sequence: TGTGCCAGCAGCGTAGTCCTGGGTACCACAGATACGCAGTATTTT. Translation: CASSVVLGTTDTQYF.

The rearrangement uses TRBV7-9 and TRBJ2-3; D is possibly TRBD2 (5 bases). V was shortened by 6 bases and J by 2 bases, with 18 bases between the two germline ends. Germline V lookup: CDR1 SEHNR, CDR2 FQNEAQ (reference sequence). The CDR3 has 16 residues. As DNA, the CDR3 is TGTGCCAGCAGAAACACTCTGGAGGCTCCCACAGATACGCAGTATTTT. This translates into CASRNTLEAPTDTQYF.

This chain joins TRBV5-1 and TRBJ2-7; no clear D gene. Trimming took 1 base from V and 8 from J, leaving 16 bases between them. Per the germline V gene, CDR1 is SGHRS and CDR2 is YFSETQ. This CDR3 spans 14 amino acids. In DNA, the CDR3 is TGCGCCAGCAGCTTGACGAGTGCTAGTTCCCAGCAGTACTTC. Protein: CASSLTSASSQQYF.

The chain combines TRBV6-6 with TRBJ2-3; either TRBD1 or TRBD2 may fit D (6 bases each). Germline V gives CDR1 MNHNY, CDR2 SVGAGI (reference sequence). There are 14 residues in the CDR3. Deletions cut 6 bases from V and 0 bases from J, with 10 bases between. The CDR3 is CASRRGDSTDTQYF. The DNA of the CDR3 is TGTGCCAGCAGGAGGGGGGACAGCACAGATACGCAGTATTTT.

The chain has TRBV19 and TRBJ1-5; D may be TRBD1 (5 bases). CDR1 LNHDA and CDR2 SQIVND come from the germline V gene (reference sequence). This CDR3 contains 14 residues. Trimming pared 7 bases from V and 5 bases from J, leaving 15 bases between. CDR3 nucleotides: TGTGCCAGTAACAGTCACAGGCAGGATCAGCCCCAGCATTTT. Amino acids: CASNSHRQDQPQHF.

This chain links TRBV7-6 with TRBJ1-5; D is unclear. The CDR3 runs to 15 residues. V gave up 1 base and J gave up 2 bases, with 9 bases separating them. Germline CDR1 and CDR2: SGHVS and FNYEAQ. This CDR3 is CASSLGPAGNQPQHF. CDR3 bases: TGTGCCAGCAGCTTAGGACCTGCGGGCAATCAGCCCCAGCATTTT.

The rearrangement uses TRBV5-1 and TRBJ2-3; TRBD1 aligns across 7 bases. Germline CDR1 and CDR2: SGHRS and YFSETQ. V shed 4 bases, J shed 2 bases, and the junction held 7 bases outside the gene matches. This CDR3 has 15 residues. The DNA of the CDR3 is TGCGCCAGCAGCCCACAGGGGATGGACACAGATACGCAGTATTTT. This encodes CASSPQGMDTDTQYF.

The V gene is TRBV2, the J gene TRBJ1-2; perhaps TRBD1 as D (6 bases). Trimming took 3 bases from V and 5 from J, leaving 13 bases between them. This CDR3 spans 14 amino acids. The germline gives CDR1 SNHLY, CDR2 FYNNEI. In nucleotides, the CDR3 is TGTGCCAGCAGTGAGAGGGGGGACTTGTATGGCTACACCTTC. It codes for CASSERGDLYGYTF.

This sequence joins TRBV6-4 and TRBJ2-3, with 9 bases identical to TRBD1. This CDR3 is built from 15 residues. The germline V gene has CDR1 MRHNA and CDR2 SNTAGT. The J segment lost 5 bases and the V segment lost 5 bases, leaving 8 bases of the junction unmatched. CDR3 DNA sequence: TGTGCCAGCAGTCCTGACAGGGGGGACGGAGATACGCAGTATTTT. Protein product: CASSPDRGDGDTQYF.

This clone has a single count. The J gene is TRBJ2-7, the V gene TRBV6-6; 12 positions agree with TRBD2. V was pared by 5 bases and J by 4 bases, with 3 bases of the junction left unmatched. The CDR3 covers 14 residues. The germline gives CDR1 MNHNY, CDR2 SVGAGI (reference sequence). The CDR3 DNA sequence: TGTGCCAGCAGTCGCGGACTAGCGGGATACGAGCAGTACTTC. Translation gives CASSRGLAGYEQYF.

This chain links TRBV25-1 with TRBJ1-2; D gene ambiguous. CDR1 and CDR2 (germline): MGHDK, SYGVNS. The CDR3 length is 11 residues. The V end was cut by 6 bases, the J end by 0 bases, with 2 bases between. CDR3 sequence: CASSSNYGYTF. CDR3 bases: TGTGCCAGCAGCTCTAACTATGGCTACACCTTC.

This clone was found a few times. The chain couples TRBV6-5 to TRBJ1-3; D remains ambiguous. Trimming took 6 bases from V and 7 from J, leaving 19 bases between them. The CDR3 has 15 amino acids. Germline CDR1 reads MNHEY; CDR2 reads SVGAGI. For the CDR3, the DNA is TGTGCCAGCAGCCCCTTTGGCAGGTTGGGGAACACCATATATTTT. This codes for CASSPFGRLGNTIYF.

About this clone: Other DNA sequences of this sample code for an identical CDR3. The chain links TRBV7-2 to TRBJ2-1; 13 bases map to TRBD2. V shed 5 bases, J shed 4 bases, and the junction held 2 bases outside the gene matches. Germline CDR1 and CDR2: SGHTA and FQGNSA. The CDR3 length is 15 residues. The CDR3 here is CASSRTSGSYNEQFF. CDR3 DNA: TGTGCCAGCAGCCGGACTAGCGGGAGTTACAATGAGCAGTTCTTC.

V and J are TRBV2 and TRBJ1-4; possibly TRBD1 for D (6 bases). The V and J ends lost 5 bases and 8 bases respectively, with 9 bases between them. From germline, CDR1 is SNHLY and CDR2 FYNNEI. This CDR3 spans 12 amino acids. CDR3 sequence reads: CASSLGQEKLFF. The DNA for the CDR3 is TGTGCCAGCAGTCTGGGACAAGAAAAACTGTTTTTT.

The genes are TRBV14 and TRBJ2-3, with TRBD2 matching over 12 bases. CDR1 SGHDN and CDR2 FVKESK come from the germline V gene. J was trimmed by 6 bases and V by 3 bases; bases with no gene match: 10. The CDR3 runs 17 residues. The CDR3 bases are TGTGCCAGCAGCCACCGGACTAGCGGGATCCGATCGGATACGCAGTATTTT. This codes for CASSHRTSGIRSDTQYF. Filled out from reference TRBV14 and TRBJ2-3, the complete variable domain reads EAGVTQFPSHSVIEKGQTVTLRCDPISGHDNLYWYRRVMGKEIKFLLHFVKESKQDESGMPNNRFLAERTGGTYSTLKVQPAELEDSGVYFCASSHRTSGIRSDTQYFGPGTRLTVL.

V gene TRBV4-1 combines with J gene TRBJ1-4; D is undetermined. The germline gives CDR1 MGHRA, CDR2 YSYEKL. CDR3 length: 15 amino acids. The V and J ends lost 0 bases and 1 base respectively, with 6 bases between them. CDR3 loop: CASSQDAGTNEKLFF. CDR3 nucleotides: TGCGCCAGCAGCCAAGATGCGGGAACTAATGAAAAACTGTTTTTT.

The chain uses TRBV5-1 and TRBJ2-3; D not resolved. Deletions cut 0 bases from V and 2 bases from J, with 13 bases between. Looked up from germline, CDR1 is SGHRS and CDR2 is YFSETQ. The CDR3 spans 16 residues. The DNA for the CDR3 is TGCGCCAGCAGCTTGGGGTTGGACGCCAACACAGATACGCAGTATTTT. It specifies CASSLGLDANTDTQYF.

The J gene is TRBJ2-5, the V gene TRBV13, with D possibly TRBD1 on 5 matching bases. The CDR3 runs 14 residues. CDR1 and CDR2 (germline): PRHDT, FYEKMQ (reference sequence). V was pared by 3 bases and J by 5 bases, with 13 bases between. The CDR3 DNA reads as TGTGCCAGCAGCTTCGAACAGGCTTATGAGACCCAGTACTTC. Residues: CASSFEQAYETQYF.

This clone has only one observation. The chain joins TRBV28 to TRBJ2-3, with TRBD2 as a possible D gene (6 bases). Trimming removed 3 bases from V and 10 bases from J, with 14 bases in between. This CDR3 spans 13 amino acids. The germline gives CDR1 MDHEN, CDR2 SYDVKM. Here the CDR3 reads CASSLGGALPQYF. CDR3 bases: TGTGCCAGCAGTTTGGGGGGAGCTTTGCCGCAGTATTTT. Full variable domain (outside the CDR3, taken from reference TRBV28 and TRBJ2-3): DVKVTQSSRYLVKRTGEKVFLECVQDMDHENMFWYRQDPGLGLRLIYFSYDVKMKEKGDIPEGYSVSREKKERFSLILESASTNQTSMYLCASSLGGALPQYFGPGTRLTVL.

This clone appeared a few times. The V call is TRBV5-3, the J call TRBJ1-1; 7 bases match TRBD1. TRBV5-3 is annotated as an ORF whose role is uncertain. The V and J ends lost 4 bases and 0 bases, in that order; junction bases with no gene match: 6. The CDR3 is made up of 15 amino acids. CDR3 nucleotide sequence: TGTGCCAGAAGCCATAGACAGGGAATGAACACTGAAGCTTTCTTT. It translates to CARSHRQGMNTEAFF.

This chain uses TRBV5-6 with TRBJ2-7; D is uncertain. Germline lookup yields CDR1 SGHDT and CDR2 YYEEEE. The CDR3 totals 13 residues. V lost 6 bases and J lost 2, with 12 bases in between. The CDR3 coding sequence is TGTGCCAGCAACCCGGGCCTAACCTACGAGCAGTACTTC. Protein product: CASNPGLTYEQYF.

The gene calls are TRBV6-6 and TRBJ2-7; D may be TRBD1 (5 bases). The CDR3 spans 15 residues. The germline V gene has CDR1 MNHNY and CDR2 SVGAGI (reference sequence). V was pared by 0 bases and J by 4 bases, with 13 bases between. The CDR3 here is CASSYSAPGSYEQYF. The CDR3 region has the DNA TGTGCCAGCAGTTACTCGGCCCCAGGGTCTTACGAGCAGTACTTC.

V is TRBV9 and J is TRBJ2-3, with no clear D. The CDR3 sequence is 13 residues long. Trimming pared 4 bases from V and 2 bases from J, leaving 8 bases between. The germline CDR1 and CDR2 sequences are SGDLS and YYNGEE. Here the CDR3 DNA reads TGTGCCAGCAGCCCTCTAACCACAGATACGCAGTATTTT. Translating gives CASSPLTTDTQYF.

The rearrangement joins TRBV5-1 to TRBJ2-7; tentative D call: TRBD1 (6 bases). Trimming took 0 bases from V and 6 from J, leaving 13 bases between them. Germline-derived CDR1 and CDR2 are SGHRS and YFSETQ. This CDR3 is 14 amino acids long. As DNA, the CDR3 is TGCGCCAGCAGCTTGGTGCAGGGGTGGTCCGAGCAGTACTTC. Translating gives CASSLVQGWSEQYF.

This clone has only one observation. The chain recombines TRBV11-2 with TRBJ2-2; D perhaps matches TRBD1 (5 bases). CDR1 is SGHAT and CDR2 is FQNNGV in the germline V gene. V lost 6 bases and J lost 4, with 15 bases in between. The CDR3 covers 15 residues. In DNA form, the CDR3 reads TGTGCCAGCAGTCCACAGCCCCAGGGCACCGGGGAGCTGTTTTTT. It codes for CASSPQPQGTGELFF.

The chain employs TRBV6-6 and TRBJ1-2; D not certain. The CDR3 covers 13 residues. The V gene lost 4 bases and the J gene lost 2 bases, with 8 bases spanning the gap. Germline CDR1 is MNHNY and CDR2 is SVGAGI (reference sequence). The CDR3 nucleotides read TGTGCCAGCAGTTCCGTCTCGAACTATGGCTACACCTTC. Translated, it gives CASSSVSNYGYTF.